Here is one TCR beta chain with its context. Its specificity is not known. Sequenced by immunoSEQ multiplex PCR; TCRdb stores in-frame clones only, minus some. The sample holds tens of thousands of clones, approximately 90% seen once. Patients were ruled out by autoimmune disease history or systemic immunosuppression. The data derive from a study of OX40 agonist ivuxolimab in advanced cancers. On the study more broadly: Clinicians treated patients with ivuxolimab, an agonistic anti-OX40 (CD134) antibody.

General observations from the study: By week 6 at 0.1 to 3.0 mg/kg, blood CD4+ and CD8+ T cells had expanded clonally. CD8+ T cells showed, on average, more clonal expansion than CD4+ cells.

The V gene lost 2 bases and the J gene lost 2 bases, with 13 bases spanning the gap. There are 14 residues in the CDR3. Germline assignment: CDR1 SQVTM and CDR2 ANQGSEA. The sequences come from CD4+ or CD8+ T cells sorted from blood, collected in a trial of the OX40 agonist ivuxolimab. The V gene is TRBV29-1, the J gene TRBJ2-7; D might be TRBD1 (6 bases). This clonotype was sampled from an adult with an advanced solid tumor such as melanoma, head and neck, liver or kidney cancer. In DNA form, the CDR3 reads TGCAGCGTTGAACCGACAGGCGTCCCCTACGAGCAGTACTTC. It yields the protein CSVEPTGVPYEQYF.